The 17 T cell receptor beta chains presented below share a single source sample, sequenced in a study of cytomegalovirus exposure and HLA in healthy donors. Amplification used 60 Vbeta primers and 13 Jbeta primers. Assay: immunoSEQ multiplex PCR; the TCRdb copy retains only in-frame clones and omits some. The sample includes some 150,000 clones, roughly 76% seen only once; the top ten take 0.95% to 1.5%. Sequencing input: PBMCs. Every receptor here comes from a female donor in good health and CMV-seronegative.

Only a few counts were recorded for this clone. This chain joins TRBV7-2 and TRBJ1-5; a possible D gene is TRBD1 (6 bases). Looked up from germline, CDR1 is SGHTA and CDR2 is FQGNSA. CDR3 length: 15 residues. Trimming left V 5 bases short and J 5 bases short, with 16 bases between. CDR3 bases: TGTGCCAGCAGCCGGGGGGGGCAGGGCCATCAGCCCCAGCATTTT. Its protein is CASSRGGQGHQPQHF.

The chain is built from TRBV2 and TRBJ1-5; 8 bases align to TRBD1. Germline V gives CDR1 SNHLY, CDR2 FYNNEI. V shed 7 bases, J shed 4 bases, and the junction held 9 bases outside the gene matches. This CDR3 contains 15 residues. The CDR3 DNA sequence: TGTGCCAGCACCCTGGTGACAGGGGTTAATCAGCCCCAGCATTTT. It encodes CASTLVTGVNQPQHF.

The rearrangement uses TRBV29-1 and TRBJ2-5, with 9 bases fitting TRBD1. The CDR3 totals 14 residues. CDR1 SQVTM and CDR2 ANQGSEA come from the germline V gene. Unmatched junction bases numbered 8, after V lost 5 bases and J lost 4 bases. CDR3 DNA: TGCAGCGTTATCACAGGGGGCGCCGGAGAGACCCAGTACTTC. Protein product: CSVITGGAGETQYF. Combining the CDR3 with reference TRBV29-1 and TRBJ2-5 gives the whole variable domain SAVISQKPSRDICQRGTSLTIQCQVDSQVTMMFWYRQQPGQSLTLIATANQGSEATYESGFVIDKFPISRPNLTFSTLTVSNMSPEDSSIYLCSVITGGAGETQYFGPGTRLLVL.

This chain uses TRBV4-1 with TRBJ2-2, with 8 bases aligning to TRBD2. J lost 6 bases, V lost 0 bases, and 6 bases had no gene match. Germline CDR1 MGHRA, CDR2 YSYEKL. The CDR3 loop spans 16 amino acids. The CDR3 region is CASSQDQSGSPGELFF. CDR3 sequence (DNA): TGCGCCAGCAGCCAAGATCAGAGCGGGAGCCCCGGGGAGCTGTTTTTT.

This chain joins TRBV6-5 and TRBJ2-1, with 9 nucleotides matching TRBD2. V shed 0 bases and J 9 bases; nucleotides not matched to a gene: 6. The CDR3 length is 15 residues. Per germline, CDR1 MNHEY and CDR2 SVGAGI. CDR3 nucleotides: TGTGCCAGCAGTTACTCCTGGACTAGCGAGGGTGAGCAGTTCTTC. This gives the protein CASSYSWTSEGEQFF.

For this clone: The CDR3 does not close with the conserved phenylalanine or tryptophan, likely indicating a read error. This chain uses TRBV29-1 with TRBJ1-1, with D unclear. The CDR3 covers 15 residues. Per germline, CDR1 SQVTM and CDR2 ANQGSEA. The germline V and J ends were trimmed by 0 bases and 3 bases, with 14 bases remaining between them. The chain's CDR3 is CSVEDPRSQDTEAFV. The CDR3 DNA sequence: TGCAGCGTTGAAGATCCACGCAGTCAGGACACTGAAGCTTTCGTT.

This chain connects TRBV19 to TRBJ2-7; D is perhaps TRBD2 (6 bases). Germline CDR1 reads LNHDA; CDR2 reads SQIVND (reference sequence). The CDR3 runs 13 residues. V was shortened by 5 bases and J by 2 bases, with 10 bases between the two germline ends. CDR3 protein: CASSAGSPYEQYF. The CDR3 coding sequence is TGTGCCAGTAGTGCGGGGTCCCCCTACGAGCAGTACTTC.

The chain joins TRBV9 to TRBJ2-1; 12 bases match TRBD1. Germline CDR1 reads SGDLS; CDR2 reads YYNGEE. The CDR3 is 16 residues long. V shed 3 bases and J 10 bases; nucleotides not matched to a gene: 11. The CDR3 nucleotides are TGTGCCAGCAGCGACCAGGCCGGGACAGGGGGCGCCGAGCAGTTCTTC. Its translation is CASSDQAGTGGAEQFF.

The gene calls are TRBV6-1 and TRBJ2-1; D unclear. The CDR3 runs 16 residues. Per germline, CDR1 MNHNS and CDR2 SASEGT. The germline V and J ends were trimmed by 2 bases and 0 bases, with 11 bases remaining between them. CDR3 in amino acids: CASSESEISSYNEQFF. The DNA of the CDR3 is TGTGCCAGCAGTGAAAGCGAAATAAGCTCCTACAATGAGCAGTTCTTC.

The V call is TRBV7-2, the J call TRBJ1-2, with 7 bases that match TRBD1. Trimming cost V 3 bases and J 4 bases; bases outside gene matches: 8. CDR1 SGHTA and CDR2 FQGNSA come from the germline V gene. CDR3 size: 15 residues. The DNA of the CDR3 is TGTGCCAGCAGCTTCGGACAGGACCTAGGCTATGGCTACACCTTC. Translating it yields CASSFGQDLGYGYTF.

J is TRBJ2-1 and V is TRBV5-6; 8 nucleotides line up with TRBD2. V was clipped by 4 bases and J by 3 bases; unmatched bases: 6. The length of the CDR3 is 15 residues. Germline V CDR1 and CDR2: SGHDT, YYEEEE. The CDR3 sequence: CASSRSGSGYNEQFF. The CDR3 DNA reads TGTGCCAGCAGCCGGAGCGGGAGCGGCTACAATGAGCAGTTCTTC.

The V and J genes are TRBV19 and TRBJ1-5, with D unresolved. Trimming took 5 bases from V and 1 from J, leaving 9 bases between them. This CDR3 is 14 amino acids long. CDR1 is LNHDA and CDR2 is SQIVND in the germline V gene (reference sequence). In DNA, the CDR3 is TGTGCCAGTAGTTGGGAGCTCAGCAATCAGCCCCAGCATTTT. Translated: CASSWELSNQPQHF.

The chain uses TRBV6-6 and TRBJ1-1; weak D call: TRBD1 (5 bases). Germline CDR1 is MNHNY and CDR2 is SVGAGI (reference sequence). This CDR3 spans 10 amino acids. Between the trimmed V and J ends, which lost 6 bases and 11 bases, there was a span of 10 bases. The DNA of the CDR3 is TGTGCCAGCAGCCAGGGTCCCGCTTTCTTT. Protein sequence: CASSQGPAFF.

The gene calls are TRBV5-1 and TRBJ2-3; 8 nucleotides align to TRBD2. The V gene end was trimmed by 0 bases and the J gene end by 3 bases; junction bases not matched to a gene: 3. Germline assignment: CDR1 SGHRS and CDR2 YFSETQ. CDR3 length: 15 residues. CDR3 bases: TGCGCCAGCAGCTTGGAGGGCGGGAGGACAGATACGCAGTATTTT. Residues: CASSLEGGRTDTQYF. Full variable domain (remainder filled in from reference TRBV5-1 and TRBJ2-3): KAGVTQTPRYLIKTRGQQVTLSCSPISGHRSVSWYQQTPGQGLQFLFEYFSETQRNKGNFPGRFSGRQFSNSRSEMNVSTLELGDSALYLCASSLEGGRTDTQYFGPGTRLTVL.

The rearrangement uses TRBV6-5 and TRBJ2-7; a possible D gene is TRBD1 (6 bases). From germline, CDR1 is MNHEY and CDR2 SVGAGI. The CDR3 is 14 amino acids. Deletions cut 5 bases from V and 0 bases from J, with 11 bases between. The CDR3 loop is CASSPDRNSYEQYF. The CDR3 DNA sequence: TGTGCCAGCAGTCCCGACAGGAACTCCTACGAGCAGTACTTC.

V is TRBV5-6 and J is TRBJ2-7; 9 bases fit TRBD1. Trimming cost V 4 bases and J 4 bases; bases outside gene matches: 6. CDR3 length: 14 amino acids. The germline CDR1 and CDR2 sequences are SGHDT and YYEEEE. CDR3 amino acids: CASSIGTGFYEQYF. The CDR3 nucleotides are TGTGCCAGCAGCATCGGGACAGGGTTTTACGAGCAGTACTTC.

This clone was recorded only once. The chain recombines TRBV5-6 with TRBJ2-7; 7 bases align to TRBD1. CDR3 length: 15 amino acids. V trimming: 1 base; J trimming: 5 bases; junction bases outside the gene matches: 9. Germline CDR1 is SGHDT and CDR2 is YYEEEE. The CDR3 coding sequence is TGTGCCAGCAGCTTGCCCAAGACAGGGCCCGACGAGCAGTACTTC. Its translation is CASSLPKTGPDEQYF.